Listed below are T cell receptor beta chains from one sample, sequenced in a study of control samples from healthy donors and cancer patients. Only in-frame clones appear in the TCRdb table, and some are missing; sequencing was by immunoSEQ multiplex PCR. The sample shows about 92,000 clones, roughly four fifths of them seen only once. Source material: blood. These receptors were obtained from a woman aged 55-70 years in good health. CDR3s include the opening cysteine and the closing phenylalanine or tryptophan. D genes are given only for firm matches. A clone size is listed for some rows: how often the clone was seen (once, few, many), or a class if it is expanded.

>NA|TRBJ1-6|NA|TRBV6-1
CASSEANSPLHF
TGTGCCAGCAGTGAAGCGAACTCACCCCTCCACTTT
>NA|TRBJ2-1|NA|TRBV5-5
CASSLVSSSSYNEQFF
TGTGCCAGCAGCTTGGTTAGCTCGAGCTCCTACAATGAGCAGTTCTTC
>NA|TRBJ2-5|NA|TRBV6-6
CASSYGETQYF
TGTGCCAGCAGTTACGGGGAGACCCAGTACTTC
>NA|TRBJ2-7|NA|TRBV5-4
CASSFQSGADEQYF
TGTGCCAGCAGCTTCCAGTCGGGAGCGGACGAGCAGTACTTC
>NA|TRBJ2-7|TRBD2|TRBV6-5
CASRSSGGRYEQYF
TGTGCCAGCAGGTCTAGCGGGGGTAGGTACGAGCAGTACTTC
>NA|TRBJ2-5|NA|TRBV28
CASSLFQGRGPETQYF
TGTGCCAGCAGTTTATTTCAGGGCCGGGGGCCCGAGACCCAGTACTTC
>NA|TRBJ1-4|NA|TRBV18
CASSPQTGSNEKLFF
TGTGCCAGCTCACCCCAGACAGGATCTAATGAAAAACTGTTTTTT
>NA|TRBJ2-3|TRBD2|TRBV7-2
CASSPRVLAGGRSTDTQYF
TGTGCCAGCAGCCCGAGGGTCCTAGCGGGGGGACGAAGCACAGATACGCAGTATTTT
>NA|TRBJ1-1|NA|TRBV12-3/TRBV12-4
CASSRVGTEAFF
TGTGCCAGCAGCCGAGTGGGCACTGAAGCTTTCTTT
>NA|TRBJ1-4|NA|TRBV4-2
CASSSASPTNEKLFF
TGTGCCAGCAGCTCCGCGTCGCCAACTAATGAAAAACTGTTTTTT
>few|TRBJ1-3|NA|TRBV21-1
CASSPYMGNTIYF
TGTGCCAGCAGCCCTTACATGGGAAACACCATATATTTT
>NA|TRBJ1-2|TRBD1|TRBV29-1
CSVETGGARYGYTF
TGCAGCGTAGAGACAGGGGGCGCGCGCTATGGCTACACCTTC
>NA|TRBJ1-2|NA|TRBV5-1
CASSLDGNYGYTF
TGCGCCAGCAGCTTGGACGGGAACTATGGCTACACCTTC
>NA|TRBJ1-1|NA|TRBV28
CASGIESQAFF
TGTGCCAGCGGAATCGAGAGTCAAGCTTTCTTT
>NA|TRBJ2-1|NA|TRBV7-9
CASSSPRNEQFF
TGTGCCAGCAGCTCCCCGAGGAATGAGCAGTTCTTC
>NA|TRBJ2-1|TRBD2|TRBV5-1
CASSLAGLAGVDNEQFF
TGCGCCAGCAGCTTGGCGGGACTAGCGGGAGTGGACAATGAGCAGTTCTTC
>NA|TRBJ1-4|NA|TRBV10-1
CASSDGTANEKLFF
TGCGCCAGCAGTGATGGGACGGCTAATGAAAAACTGTTTTTT
>NA|TRBJ2-3|NA|TRBV19
CASSIMGLATDTQYF
TGTGCCAGTAGTATCATGGGGTTGGCCACAGATACGCAGTATTTT
>few|TRBJ2-5|TRBD2|TRBV28
CASSPPGLAGGRKTQYF
TGTGCCAGCAGTCCGCCAGGACTAGCGGGAGGGAGGAAGACCCAGTACTTC
>NA|TRBJ2-3|TRBD1|TRBV28
CASSQSGTGGKWPTDTQYF
TGTGCCAGCAGTCAGTCCGGGACAGGGGGAAAGTGGCCCACAGATACGCAGTATTTT
>NA|TRBJ2-1|NA|TRBV7-2
CASSLVGGYYNEQFF
TGTGCCAGCAGCTTAGTAGGGGGGTACTACAATGAGCAGTTCTTC
>NA|TRBJ1-3|NA|TRBV3-1/TRBV3-2
CASSPGGGEAGNTIYF
TGTGCCAGCAGCCCGGGGGGGGGCGAGGCTGGAAACACCATATATTTT